This TCR beta chain appears in the sequencing data of a study of blood T cells in healthy people across ages. Study conclusions and caveats: Diversity of TCR beta per million T cells declined in a roughly linear way with age. The lack of PBMC sorting stopped any conclusive naive versus antigen-experienced comparison. The study found more naive CD4+ cells and higher diversity in long-lived than aged donors. Strong correlation existed between TCR beta diversity and naive T cell percentage.

As for this clonotype: Its specificity is unknown.

Primed by a sample-barcoded 5' primer and a J-beta primer mix, a second PCR proceeded for roughly 7 to 11 cycles. TCRdb reanalysed the 5' RACE reads using MiXCR and keeps one entry per CDR3 protein. The data show around 850,000 distinct CDR3 sequences, with around 34% seen just once and roughly 13% held by the top ten. The germline gives CDR1 SEHNR, CDR2 FQNEAQ (reference sequence). The CDR3 contains 14 residues. The V gene end was trimmed by 4 bases and the J gene end by 13 bases; junction bases not matched to a gene: 13. Sequencing used blood. This TCR was recovered from a man aged 18 to 30 in good health. The rearrangement links TRBV7-9 to TRBJ2-1, with 7 bases identical to TRBD1. As DNA, the CDR3 is TGTGCCAGCAGCTCCGGAACGGGACAGACCTTACAGTTCTTC. Protein sequence: CASSSGTGQTLQFF.